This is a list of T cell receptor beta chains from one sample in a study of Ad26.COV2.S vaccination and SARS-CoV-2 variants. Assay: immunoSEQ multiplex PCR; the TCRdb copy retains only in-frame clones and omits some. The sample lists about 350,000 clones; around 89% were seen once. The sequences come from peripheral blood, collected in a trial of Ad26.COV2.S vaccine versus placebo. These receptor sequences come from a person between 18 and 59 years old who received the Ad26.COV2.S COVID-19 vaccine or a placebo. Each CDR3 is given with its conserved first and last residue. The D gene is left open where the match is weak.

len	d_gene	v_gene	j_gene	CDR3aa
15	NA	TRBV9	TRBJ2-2	CASSVESGATGELFF
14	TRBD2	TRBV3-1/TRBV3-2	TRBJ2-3	CASSQSGGPGTQYF
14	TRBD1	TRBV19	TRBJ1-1	CASRMTGENTEAFF
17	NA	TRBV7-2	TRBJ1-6	CASSLVRTAVYNSPLHF
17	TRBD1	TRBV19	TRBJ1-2	CASSSGGTGQGRGGYTF
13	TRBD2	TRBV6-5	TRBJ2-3	CASTTSGIDTQYF
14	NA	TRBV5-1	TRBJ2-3	CASSLELQTDTQYF
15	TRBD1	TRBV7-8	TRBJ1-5	CASSLAGQGNKPQHF
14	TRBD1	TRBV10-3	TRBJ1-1	CAISLTGGFTEAFF
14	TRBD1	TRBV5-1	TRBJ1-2	CASSVDRESYGYTF
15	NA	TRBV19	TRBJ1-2	CASSIDLEGHDGYTF
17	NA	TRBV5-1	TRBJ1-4	CASSLAVGDGNNEKLFF
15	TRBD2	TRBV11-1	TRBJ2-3	CASSPRQSGGDTQYF
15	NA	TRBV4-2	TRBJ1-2	CASSLPGRPREGYTF
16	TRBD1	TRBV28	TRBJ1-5	CASGGTGEYSNQPQHF
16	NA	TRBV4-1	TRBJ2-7	CASSQERSVVAYEQYF
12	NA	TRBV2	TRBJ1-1	CASSEGSPEAFF
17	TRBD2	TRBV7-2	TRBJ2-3	CASSPSIFAGAADTQYF
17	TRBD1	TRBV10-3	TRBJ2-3	CAISDRTGQSDTDTQYF
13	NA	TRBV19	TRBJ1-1	CASSSGEGTEAFF
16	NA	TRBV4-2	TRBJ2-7	CASSQRDGQGGYEQYF
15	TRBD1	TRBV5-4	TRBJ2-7	CASSLVGTGGHEQYF
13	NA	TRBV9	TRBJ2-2	CASSAQDAGELFF
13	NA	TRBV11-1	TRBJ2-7	CASSLAQGYEQYF
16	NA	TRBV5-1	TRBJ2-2	CASSLDWASNTGELFF
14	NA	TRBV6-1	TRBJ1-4	CASSEHSYNEKLFF
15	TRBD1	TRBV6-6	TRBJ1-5	CASSYPGTGNQPQHF
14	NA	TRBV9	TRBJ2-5	CASSVESGKETQYF
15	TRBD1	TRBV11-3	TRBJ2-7	CASSLVGQDAYEQYF
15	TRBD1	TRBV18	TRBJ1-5	CASSPLPDRGQPQHF
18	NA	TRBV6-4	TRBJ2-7	CASSVGVRGTGVGHEQYF
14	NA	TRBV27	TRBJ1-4	CASSSTGLNEKLFF
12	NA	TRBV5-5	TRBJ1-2	CASSYDSYGYTF
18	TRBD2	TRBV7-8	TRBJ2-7	CASSLGATSGKGGTEQYF
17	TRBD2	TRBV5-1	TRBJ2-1	CASSLPGLAGGLDEQFF
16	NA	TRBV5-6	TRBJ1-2	CASSLAGAGRGYGYTF
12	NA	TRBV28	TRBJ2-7	CASSLRRDTQYF
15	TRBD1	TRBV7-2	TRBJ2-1	CASSSDRGRYNEQFF
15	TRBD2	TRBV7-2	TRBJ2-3	CASSYIRGGPDTQYF
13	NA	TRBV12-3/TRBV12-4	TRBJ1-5	CASQGQVGQPQHF